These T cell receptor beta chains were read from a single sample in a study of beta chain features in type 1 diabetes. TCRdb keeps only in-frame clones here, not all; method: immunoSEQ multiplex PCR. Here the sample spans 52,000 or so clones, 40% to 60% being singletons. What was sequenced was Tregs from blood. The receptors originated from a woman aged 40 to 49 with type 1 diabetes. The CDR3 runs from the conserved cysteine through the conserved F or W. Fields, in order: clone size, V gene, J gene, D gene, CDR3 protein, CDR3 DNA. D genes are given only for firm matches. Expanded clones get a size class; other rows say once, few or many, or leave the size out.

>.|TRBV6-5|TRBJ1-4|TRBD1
CASSRGMGEKLFF
TGTGCCAGCAGCAGGGGGATGGGGGAAAAACTGTTTTTT
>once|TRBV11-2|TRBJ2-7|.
CASSPFLREQYF
TGTGCCAGCAGCCCCTTCTTGCGCGAGCAGTACTTC
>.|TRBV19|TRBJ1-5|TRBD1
CASHRTGVSNQPQHF
TGTGCCAGTCACCGGACAGGGGTCAGCAATCAGCCCCAGCATTTT
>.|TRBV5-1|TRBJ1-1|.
CASSLGQEFEAFF
TGCGCCAGCAGCTTGGGACAAGAGTTTGAAGCTTTCTTT
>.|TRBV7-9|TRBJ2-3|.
CASSLEGGSITDTQYF
TGTGCCAGCAGCTTAGAAGGCGGAAGTATTACAGATACGCAGTATTTT
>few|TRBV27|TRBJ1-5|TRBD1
CASRGTGRGENQPQHF
TGTGCCAGCAGGGGGACAGGGAGGGGAGAAAATCAGCCCCAGCATTTT
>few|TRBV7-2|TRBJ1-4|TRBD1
CASSLGGQENEKLFF
TGTGCCAGCAGCTTAGGCGGACAGGAAAATGAAAAACTGTTTTTT
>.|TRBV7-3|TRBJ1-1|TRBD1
CASSSGTGDTEAFF
TGTGCCAGCAGCTCCGGGACAGGAGACACTGAAGCTTTCTTT
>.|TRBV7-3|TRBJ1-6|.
CASSPQGGNSPLHF
TGTGCCAGCAGCCCCCAGGGTGGTAATTCACCCCTCCACTTT
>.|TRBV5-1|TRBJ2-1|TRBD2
CASSRRLAGTYNEQFF
TGCGCCAGCAGCCGCCGCCTAGCGGGTACTTACAATGAGCAGTTCTTC
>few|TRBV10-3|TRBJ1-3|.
CAISESRGNTIYF
TGTGCCATCAGTGAGTCGCGGGGTAACACCATATATTTT
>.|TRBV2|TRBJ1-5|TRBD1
CASSPRGQLGQPQHF
TGTGCCAGCAGCCCTAGGGGGCAGTTAGGTCAGCCCCAGCATTTT
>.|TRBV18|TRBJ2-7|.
CASSPMRSSYEQYF
TGTGCCAGCTCACCAATGCGTAGCTCCTACGAGCAGTACTTC
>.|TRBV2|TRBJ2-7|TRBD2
CARQRGASSYEQYF
TGTGCCAGACAGCGGGGGGCTTCCTCCTACGAGCAGTACTTC
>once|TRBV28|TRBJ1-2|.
CASNTAPYGYTF
TGTGCCAGCAATACAGCCCCCTACGGCTACACCTTC
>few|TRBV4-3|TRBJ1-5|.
CASSQVRGDQPQHF
TGCGCCAGCAGCCAAGTTCGGGGGGATCAGCCCCAGCATTTT
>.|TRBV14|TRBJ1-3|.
CASSPSGNTIYF
TGTGCCAGCAGCCCCTCCGGAAACACCATATATTTT
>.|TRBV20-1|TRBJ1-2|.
CSAHHGGYTF
TGCAGTGCTCATCACGGTGGCTACACCTTC
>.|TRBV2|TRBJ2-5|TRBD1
CASSGQGRATQYF
TGTGCCAGCTCGGGACAGGGGAGGGCGACCCAGTACTTC
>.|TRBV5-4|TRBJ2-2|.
CASSLGGLITGELFF
TGTGCCAGCAGCTTGGGGGGACTTATCACCGGGGAGCTGTTTTTT
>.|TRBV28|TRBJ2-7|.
CASRGGQLEQYF
TGTGCCAGCAGGGGGGGACAGTTGGAGCAGTACTTC
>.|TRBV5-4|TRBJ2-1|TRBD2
CASSLGLAGGAGNEQFF
TGTGCCAGCAGCTTGGGGCTAGCGGGAGGAGCGGGCAATGAGCAGTTCTTC
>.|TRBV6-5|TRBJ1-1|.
CASSYGPDTEAFF
TGTGCCAGCAGTTACGGGCCCGACACTGAAGCTTTCTTT